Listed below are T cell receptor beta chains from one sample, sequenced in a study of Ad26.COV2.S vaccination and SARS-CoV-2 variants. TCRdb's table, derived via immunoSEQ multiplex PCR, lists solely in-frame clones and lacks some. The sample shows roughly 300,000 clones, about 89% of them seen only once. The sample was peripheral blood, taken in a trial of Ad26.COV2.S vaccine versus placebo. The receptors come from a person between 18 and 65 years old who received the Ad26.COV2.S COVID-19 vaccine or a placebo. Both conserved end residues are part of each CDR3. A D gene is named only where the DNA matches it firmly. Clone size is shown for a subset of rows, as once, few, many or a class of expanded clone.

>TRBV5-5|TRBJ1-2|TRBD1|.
TGTGCCAGCTCCGGATCGTCAGGGGGCAGCCTTAACTATGGCTACACCTTC
CASSGSSGGSLNYGYTF
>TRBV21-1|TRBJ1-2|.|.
TGTGCCAGCAGCAAAGATGGGGACTATGGCTACACCTTC
CASSKDGDYGYTF
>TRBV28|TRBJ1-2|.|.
TGTGCCAGCAGTTTAGTGAGGGCGCTACTTGAAGGCTACACCTTC
CASSLVRALLEGYTF
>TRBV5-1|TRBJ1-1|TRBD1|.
TGCGCCAGCAGCCTCCTGACAGGGGAGCCAGCTTTCTTT
CASSLLTGEPAFF
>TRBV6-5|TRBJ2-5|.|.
TGTGCCAGCAGGACGAAGGTGCCGACCCAGTACTTC
CASRTKVPTQYF
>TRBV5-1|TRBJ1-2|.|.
TGCGCCAGCAGCTTGGGACAGAGTGGCTACACCTTC
CASSLGQSGYTF
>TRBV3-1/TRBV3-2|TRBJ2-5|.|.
TGTGCCAGCAGCCAAGTGGGTCGGTCCCAAGAGACCCAGTACTTC
CASSQVGRSQETQYF
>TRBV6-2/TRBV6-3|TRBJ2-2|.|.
TGTGCCAGCAGTCGACCGAGGGCTGGGCAGGCCGGGGAGCTGTTTTTT
CASSRPRAGQAGELFF
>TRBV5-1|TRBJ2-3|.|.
TGCGCCAGCAGCACCGACAGGATAACAAGGGATACGCAGTATTTT
CASSTDRITRDTQYF
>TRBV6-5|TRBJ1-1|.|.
TGTGCCAGCAGTTACCTACAGGATTCTGTAAAAGCTTTCTTT
CASSYLQDSVKAFF
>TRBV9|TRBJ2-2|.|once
TGTGCCAGCAGCGTATTGGGGAACACCGGGGAGCTGTTTTTT
CASSVLGNTGELFF
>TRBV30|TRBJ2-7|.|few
TGTGCCTGGATAACCCGCGAGCTTCCCTACGAGCAGTACTTC
CAWITRELPYEQYF
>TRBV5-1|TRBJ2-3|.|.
TGCGCCAGCAGCTATGGGGGAGGAGATACGCAGTATTTT
CASSYGGGDTQYF